This passage covers 20 T cell receptor beta chains from one sample sequenced in a study of OX40 agonist ivuxolimab in advanced cancers. The protocol was immunoSEQ multiplex PCR, while the TCRdb copy is restricted to in-frame clones and leaves out a portion. The table includes roughly 34,000 clones, approximately 80% detected once. Sequencing used CD4+ or CD8+ T cells sorted from blood, obtained in a trial of the OX40 agonist ivuxolimab. The receptors were gathered from an adult with an advanced solid tumor such as melanoma, head and neck, liver or kidney cancer.

The rearrangement joins TRBV7-2 to TRBJ1-6; D uncertain. The CDR3 spans 13 residues. The V end lost 1 base, the J end lost 14 bases, and 12 bases lay between the germline ends. Germline lookup yields CDR1 SGHTA and CDR2 FQGNSA. Written as DNA, the CDR3 is TGTGCCAGCAGCTTAGGGAAGAGGGCCGCCCTCCACTTT. Its translation is CASSLGKRAALHF.

The CDR3 DNA sequence: TGTGCCAGCAGCTTCGGGACAGGGCAGTACGAGCAGTACTTC. Translation gives CASSFGTGQYEQYF. V and J are TRBV11-2 and TRBJ2-7; 9 bases are a match to TRBD1. This CDR3 has 14 residues. Germline-derived CDR1 and CDR2 are SGHAT and FQNNGV. With 3 bases clipped from V and 4 bases from J, the junction kept 4 bases outside the gene matches.

The chain is built from TRBV7-2 and TRBJ2-5, with D possibly matching TRBD1 (6 bases). This CDR3 is built from 16 residues. Germline V gene sequence: CDR1 SGHTA, CDR2 FQGNSA. The germline V and J ends were trimmed by 5 bases and 2 bases, with 18 bases remaining between them. The CDR3 bases are TGTGCCAGCAGCCACCGGGACACCGGTTTACAAGAGACCCAGTACTTC. Translating gives CASSHRDTGLQETQYF.

Only a few counts were recorded for this clone. The V and J genes are TRBV29-1 and TRBJ1-2, with 7 bases aligning to TRBD1. This CDR3 has 13 amino acids. CDR1 SQVTM and CDR2 ANQGSEA come from the germline V gene. The V gene end was trimmed by 1 base and the J gene end by 6 bases; junction bases not matched to a gene: 5. The CDR3 region has the DNA TGCAGCGTTGAAGGACAGGGTTCGCATGGCTACACCTTC. Amino acids: CSVEGQGSHGYTF.

The CDR3 protein is CASLRGVSPWNTEAFF. Written as DNA, the CDR3 is TGTGCCAGCCTTAGGGGGGTCTCCCCATGGAACACTGAAGCTTTCTTT. The chain employs TRBV28 and TRBJ1-1, with a possible D match to TRBD1 (6 bases). Trimming removed 8 bases from V and 1 base from J, with 20 bases in between. This CDR3 comprises 16 residues. Germline assignment: CDR1 MDHEN and CDR2 SYDVKM.

The J gene is TRBJ2-2, the V gene TRBV11-3, with a weak D call TRBD1 (5 bases). The V end lost 0 bases, the J end lost 3 bases, and 14 bases lay between the germline ends. The V gene's germline CDR1 is SGHNT and CDR2 YENEEA. The CDR3 has 17 amino acids. In DNA, the CDR3 is TGTGCCAGCAGCTTAGATCAGGGTGGATATGACACCGGGGAGCTGTTTTTT. Its translation is CASSLDQGGYDTGELFF.

The chain employs TRBV6-6 and TRBJ1-5; tentatively, D is TRBD1 (6 bases). CDR1 MNHNY and CDR2 SVGAGI come from the germline V gene (reference sequence). The CDR3 spans 14 residues. The ends were cut back, 4 bases at V and 9 bases at J, with 16 bases in the middle. Written as DNA, the CDR3 is TGTGCCAGCAGTTCCCGAGGGGGTCCGGGGCCCCAGCATTTT. Residues: CASSSRGGPGPQHF.

This CDR3 is CASSARAQVNSPLHF. The CDR3 nucleotides read TGCGCCAGCAGCGCGAGGGCGCAGGTTAATTCACCCCTCCACTTT. V and J are TRBV4-3 and TRBJ1-6, with D unclear. The germline CDR1 and CDR2 sequences are LGHNA and YSLEER. V lost 5 bases, J lost 6 bases, and 14 bases lay in between. The CDR3 is 15 amino acids.

The chain combines TRBV11-3 with TRBJ1-3; perhaps TRBD1 as D (5 bases). Germline loops: CDR1 SGHNT, CDR2 YENEEA. V was clipped by 4 bases and J by 2 bases, with 12 bases between them. This CDR3 contains 15 residues. DNA of the CDR3: TGTGCCAGCAGCTCCGGTTCGGGGCCTGGAAACACCATATATTTT. Its protein product is CASSSGSGPGNTIYF.

The V and J genes are TRBV5-1 and TRBJ1-2; D remains ambiguous. Germline V lookup: CDR1 SGHRS, CDR2 YFSETQ. V was trimmed by 0 bases and J by 8 bases, leaving 17 bases between them. This CDR3 has 15 amino acids. The CDR3 reads CASSLAANLGEGYTF. In DNA form, the CDR3 reads TGCGCCAGCAGCTTGGCAGCTAATTTAGGCGAGGGCTACACCTTC.

The chain recombines TRBV6-4 with TRBJ2-6; TRBD1 matches at 7 bases. Germline CDR1 is MRHNA and CDR2 is SNTAGT. J was trimmed by 0 bases and V by 4 bases; bases with no gene match: 6. There are 17 residues in the CDR3. In DNA form, the CDR3 reads TGTGCCAGCAGTGGTCAGGGGGTAACCTCTGGGGCCAACGTCCTGACTTTC. As protein: CASSGQGVTSGANVLTF.

The chain is built from TRBV7-2 and TRBJ2-7; weak D call: TRBD1 (6 bases). The CDR3 totals 14 residues. Germline CDR1 SGHTA, CDR2 FQGNSA. Trimming cost V 1 base and J 3 bases, with 10 bases left between them. The CDR3 reads CASSLEQGNYEQYF. For the CDR3, the DNA is TGTGCCAGCAGCTTAGAACAGGGTAACTACGAGCAGTACTTC.

This chain links TRBV7-9 with TRBJ2-3, with TRBD2 as a possible D gene (6 bases). V dropped 4 bases and J dropped 1 base, with 12 bases sitting between them. Looked up from germline, CDR1 is SEHNR and CDR2 is FQNEAQ (reference sequence). The CDR3 totals 15 residues. The CDR3 DNA is TGTGCCAGCAGCTCCAGTGGGAGGCGCACAGATACGCAGTATTTT. Translating it yields CASSSSGRRTDTQYF.

The chain uses TRBV30 and TRBJ1-2; D is unclear. The CDR3 extends over 13 amino acids. Trimming shortened V by 6 bases and J by 4 bases, and 15 bases separated the two germline ends. From germline, CDR1 is GTSNPN and CDR2 SVGIG (reference sequence). CDR3 nucleotides: TGTGCCTGTGTTCTCCGGGGTGGCTATGGCTACACCTTC. It codes for CACVLRGGYGYTF. The whole variable domain, filled in from reference TRBV30 and TRBJ1-2, reads SQTIHQWPATLVQPVGSPLSLECTVEGTSNPNLYWYRQAAGRGLQLLFYSVGIGQISSEVPQNLSASRPQDRQFILSSKKLLLSDSGFYLCACVLRGGYGYTFGSGTRLTVV.

The genes are TRBV30 and TRBJ2-5; possibly TRBD2 for D (7 bases). From germline, CDR1 is GTSNPN and CDR2 SVGIG (reference sequence). V was trimmed by 3 bases and J by 5 bases, leaving 16 bases between them. The CDR3 covers 14 residues. The chain's CDR3 is CAWRPGGARETQYF. The CDR3 DNA sequence: TGTGCCTGGAGGCCTGGGGGGGCGCGGGAGACCCAGTACTTC.

This chain joins TRBV28 and TRBJ1-4, with unresolved D. Deletions cut 6 bases from V and 5 bases from J, with 13 bases between. CDR3 size: 14 residues. Per the germline V gene, CDR1 is MDHEN and CDR2 is SYDVKM. The CDR3, as DNA: TGTGCCAGCAGCCCTCCCCGCAGGAATGAAAAACTGTTTTTT. Translation gives CASSPPRRNEKLFF.

The genes are TRBV5-8 and TRBJ1-3; D gene unclear. The germline V gene encodes CDR1 SGHTS and CDR2 YDEGEE. V was shortened by 0 bases and J by 0 bases, with 7 bases between the two germline ends. CDR3 length: 15 residues. CDR3 nucleotides: TGTGCCAGCAGCTTGGCACAGATCTCTGGAAACACCATATATTTT. This gives the protein CASSLAQISGNTIYF.

The chain carries TRBV7-2 and TRBJ2-1; D might be TRBD1 (6 bases). The ends were cut back, 8 bases at V and 9 bases at J, with 17 bases in the middle. CDR1 SGHTA and CDR2 FQGNSA come from the germline V gene. CDR3 size: 13 residues. The chain's CDR3 is CASSAGVRGEQFF. CDR3 nucleotides: TGTGCCAGCTCCGCAGGGGTACGAGGTGAGCAGTTCTTC.

In its sample, this clone was seen a few times. The CDR3 sequence is CASTLTAEEETQYF. The DNA of the CDR3 is TGTGCCAGCACCTTGACAGCAGAGGAAGAGACCCAGTACTTC. V gene TRBV7-6 combines with J gene TRBJ2-5; perhaps TRBD1 as D (5 bases). CDR1 is SGHVS, CDR2 FNYEAQ, per germline. CDR3 length equals 14 residues. Trimming removed 7 bases from V and 3 bases from J, with 15 bases in between.

This chain links TRBV28 with TRBJ2-2; TRBD2 might be the D (5 bases). Trimming took 7 bases from V and 6 from J, leaving 12 bases between them. Germline V lookup: CDR1 MDHEN, CDR2 SYDVKM. The CDR3 has 13 residues. The chain's CDR3 is CASTLTSPGELFF. The CDR3, as DNA: TGTGCCAGCACCCTTACTAGTCCCGGGGAGCTGTTTTTT.